This T cell receptor beta chain is drawn from a study of blood T cell repertoires in COVID-19. Whole-study context: Nucleic acid was either cDNA or gDNA, and it came from T cells, B-cell-depleted T cells, or PBMCs.

Trimming pared 3 bases from V and 4 bases from J, leaving 11 bases between. Germline V CDR1 and CDR2: SGHNT, YENEEA. This CDR3 has 14 residues. TCRdb keeps only in-frame clones here, not all; method: immunoSEQ multiplex PCR. The profile shows around 270,000 clones, approximately 89% of them singletons. This chain connects TRBV11-3 to TRBJ2-3, with D unclear. The sequencing sample was made of peripheral blood. The sequence came from a woman aged 45-65 years with acute or convalescent COVID-19. CDR3 coding DNA: TGTGCCAGCAGCTTTTCCCTGCGGTCAGATACGCAGTATTTT. Its protein is CASSFSLRSDTQYF.